The 26 T cell receptor beta chains reported below all come from one sample, sequenced in a study of human T cells and chemical hapten exposure. TCRdb recomputed calls from the RACE reads with MiXCR, one row per CDR3 protein. The table shows around 340,000 distinct CDR3 sequences, with 6% to 8.5% occurring only once. Sample time point: patch test 1, 2 weeks after DPC sensitization. Specified treatment: therapeutic diphenylcyclopropenone sensitization with weekly scalp DPC. Material: whole blood, obtained in connection with sensitization to the hapten diphenylcyclopropenone (DPC). The receptors were gathered from a woman in her late teens or twenties with alopecia areata. Some clones in this sample may be carry-over from other donors' samples.

As for this clonotype: One end of the junction is discordant with germline, which a read error may explain. CDR3 nucleotides: TGCCGCGTTGAGGGACGGGGAGTTGGGGACGAGCAGTACTTC. Its translation is CRVEGRGVGDEQYF. The rearrangement joins TRBV29-1 to TRBJ2-7; D is tentatively TRBD1 or TRBD2 (5 bases each). This CDR3 comprises 14 residues. Germline loops: CDR1 SQVTM, CDR2 ANQGSEA.

The sample holds a few counts of this clonotype. The V gene is TRBV13, the J gene TRBJ2-7; TRBD2 aligns across 10 bases. The trim removed 4 bases at V and 4 bases at J, leaving 10 bases unmatched. Germline V gives CDR1 PRHDT, CDR2 FYEKMQ (reference sequence). The CDR3 loop spans 16 amino acids. The CDR3: CASSSPSQAGGYEQYF. Here the CDR3 DNA reads TGTGCCAGCAGCTCCCCTTCTCAAGCGGGGGGGTACGAGCAGTACTTC.

This clonotype occurred many times. The J gene is TRBJ2-7, the V gene TRBV18; D may be TRBD1 or TRBD2 (5 bases each). V lost 3 bases to trimming and J lost 6 bases, with 18 bases between them. The CDR3 runs 15 residues. Looked up from germline, CDR1 is KGHSH and CDR2 is LQKENI. CDR3 coding DNA: TGTGCCAGCTCACCCCCCGGGACCCCGAGGAGCGAGCAGTACTTC. Residues: CASSPPGTPRSEQYF.

The chain recombines TRBV5-6 with TRBJ1-1; no firm D call. This CDR3 is 13 amino acids long. V gave up 4 bases and J gave up 7 bases, with 14 bases separating them. Per germline, CDR1 SGHDT and CDR2 YYEEEE. The CDR3 bases are TGTGCCAGCAGCCCCGGTCGAGCCTTTGAAGCTTTCTTT. It yields the protein CASSPGRAFEAFF. The whole variable domain, filled in from reference TRBV5-6 and TRBJ1-1, reads DAGVTQSPTHLIKTRGQQVTLRCSPKSGHDTVSWYQQALGQGPQFIFQYYEEEERQRGNFPDRFSGHQFPNYSSELNVNALLLGDSALYLCASSPGRAFEAFFGQGTRLTVV.

This clonotype was detected only a few times. The V gene is TRBV12-3 or TRBV12-4, the J gene TRBJ2-6; a possible D gene is TRBD1 (7 bases). V gave up 6 bases and J gave up 0 bases, with 21 bases separating them. The CDR3 is 19 amino acids. The CDR3 here is CASSLEGGTVSSGANVLTF. As DNA, the CDR3 is TGTGCCAGCAGCCTTGAAGGGGGGACAGTAAGCTCTGGGGCCAACGTCCTGACTTTC.

This clonotype was seen a few times. V is TRBV4-3 and J is TRBJ2-4, with TRBD1 matching 11 bases. CDR3 length: 18 residues. The germline gives CDR1 LGHNA, CDR2 YSLEER. Losses at the gene ends were 0 bases for V and 8 bases for J; bases not matched to a gene: 12. The DNA for the CDR3 is TGCGCCAGCAGCCAAGATACCGGGACAGGGGGAAATAGGGACATTCAGTACTTC. Translated, it gives CASSQDTGTGGNRDIQYF.

In its sample, this clonotype was seen many times. J is TRBJ1-2 and V is TRBV4-1; 7 bases are a match to TRBD1. The CDR3 consists of 17 residues. Trimming took 0 bases from V and 4 from J; bases not matched to a gene: 11. CDR1 is MGHRA, CDR2 YSYEKL, per germline. CDR3: CASSQDVTTGLSYGYTF. CDR3 nucleotides: TGCGCCAGCAGCCAAGATGTGACGACAGGGCTAAGCTATGGCTACACCTTC.

This clonotype was seen repeatedly, ten times or more. The chain employs TRBV7-2 and TRBJ2-1, with D perhaps TRBD2 (5 bases). The V gene's germline CDR1 is SGHTA and CDR2 FQGNSA. V lost 5 bases, J lost 2 bases, and 13 bases lay in between. The CDR3 is 15 amino acids. CDR3 DNA sequence: TGTGCCAGCAGCCGAACTAGTTTCCCCTACAATGAGCAGTTCTTC. Translating it yields CASSRTSFPYNEQFF.

This clonotype was counted many times. The chain has TRBV24-1 and TRBJ2-6; no definite D call. The length of the CDR3 is 17 residues. Deletions cut 2 bases from V and 0 bases from J, with 10 bases between. The germline V gene has CDR1 KGHDR and CDR2 SFDVKD. CDR3 sequence reads: CATSDSLYPSGANVLTF. The CDR3 nucleotides are TGTGCCACCAGTGATTCCCTATATCCCTCTGGGGCCAACGTCCTGACTTTC.

Only a few counts were recorded for this clonotype. The chain has TRBV24-1 and TRBJ1-5; D is perhaps TRBD1 (5 bases). The CDR3 sequence is 14 residues long. The germline V and J ends were trimmed by 9 bases and 0 bases, with 11 bases remaining between them. Germline V CDR1 and CDR2: KGHDR, SFDVKD. The CDR3 region has the DNA TGTGCCACCTCAGTAGGGGCTAGCAATCAGCCCCAGCATTTT. This translates into CATSVGASNQPQHF.

This clonotype has a handful of counts. The CDR3 region is CASSLAEQGGNGYTF. In nucleotides, the CDR3 is TGTGCCAGCAGTTTAGCGGAACAGGGTGGCAATGGCTACACCTTC. J is TRBJ1-2 and V is TRBV12-3 or TRBV12-4; possible D gene TRBD1, 6 bases. This CDR3 has 15 residues. Trimming took off 0 bases at V and 6 bases at J, with 14 bases between the two ends.

Many counts were recorded for this clonotype. V usage is TRBV10-3 and J usage is TRBJ2-3; 7 nucleotides line up with TRBD1. The junction had 8 bases not matched to a gene; V was cut back by 9 bases and J by 5 bases. Looked up from germline, CDR1 is ENHRY and CDR2 is SYGVKD. The length of the CDR3 is 13 residues. CDR3 amino acids: CAIQGGGRDTQYF. As DNA, the CDR3 is TGTGCCATTCAAGGGGGCGGTAGAGATACGCAGTATTTT.

The chain couples TRBV7-9 to TRBJ1-5; weak D call: TRBD1 (5 bases). Germline V gene sequence: CDR1 SEHNR, CDR2 FQNEAQ (reference sequence). This CDR3 spans 15 amino acids. Trimming took off 5 bases at V and 0 bases at J, with 11 bases between the two ends. CDR3 sequence: CASSPGGFSNQPQHF. CDR3 nucleotides: TGTGCCAGCAGCCCTGGGGGATTTAGCAATCAGCCCCAGCATTTT.

A single count supports this clonotype. J is TRBJ1-6 and V is TRBV4-1; no clear D gene. The germline gives CDR1 MGHRA, CDR2 YSYEKL. Trimming pared 4 bases from V and 0 bases from J, leaving 16 bases between. CDR3 length: 18 amino acids. The CDR3 DNA reads TGCGCCAGCAGCCCCCAATCCCCAGAGAGCTCCTATAATTCACCCCTCCACTTT. It specifies CASSPQSPESSYNSPLHF.

The sample holds many counts of this clonotype. CDR3 amino acids: CASSWGRVPPGNIQYF. The CDR3 nucleotides are TGTGCCAGCAGCTGGGGTCGTGTGCCGCCAGGGAACATTCAGTACTTC. This chain connects TRBV7-8 to TRBJ2-4; D may be TRBD1 (5 bases). Germline V gives CDR1 SGHVS, CDR2 FQNEAQ. There are 16 residues in the CDR3. V lost 4 bases, J lost 7 bases, and 20 bases lay in between.

The CDR3 nucleotides read TGTGCCAGCAGCCAATTGGGACGTCCTTACTATGGCTACACCTTC. Translated: CASSQLGRPYYGYTF. The chain carries TRBV14 and TRBJ1-2, with D perhaps matching TRBD1 (5 bases). Germline V CDR1 and CDR2: SGHDN, FVKESK. The CDR3 runs to 15 residues. The V end lost 2 bases, the J end lost 3 bases, and 13 bases lay between the germline ends.

This clonotype has a count of ten or more. The V gene is TRBV3-1, the J gene TRBJ2-7, with 7 bases lining up with TRBD2. Trimming took 3 bases from V and 7 from J; bases not matched to a gene: 9. The length of the CDR3 is 14 residues. Per the germline V gene, CDR1 is LGHDT and CDR2 is YNNKEL (reference sequence). The CDR3 region is CASSQSGTNWEQYF. The DNA of the CDR3 is TGTGCCAGCAGCCAGTCCGGGACTAACTGGGAGCAGTACTTC.

This clonotype has more than one count but fewer than ten. This sequence joins TRBV24-1 and TRBJ2-5; D possibly corresponds to TRBD1 (6 bases). CDR1 KGHDR and CDR2 SFDVKD come from the germline V gene. Between the trimmed V and J ends, which lost 3 bases and 2 bases, there was a span of 18 bases. The CDR3 totals 17 residues. The CDR3: CATSDGLRSGQQETQYF. The CDR3 bases are TGTGCCACCAGTGATGGGCTCCGAAGCGGACAGCAAGAGACCCAGTACTTC.

The rearrangement uses TRBV3-1 and TRBJ2-5; the D gene is possibly TRBD2 (6 bases). The CDR3 is 13 amino acids. Per germline, CDR1 LGHDT and CDR2 YNNKEL (reference sequence). The germline V and J ends were trimmed by 0 bases and 10 bases, with 12 bases remaining between them. The chain's CDR3 is CASSQDRRENQYF. The CDR3 nucleotides are TGTGCCAGCAGCCAAGATAGGAGGGAAAACCAGTACTTC.

This clonotype was seen many times. In nucleotides, the CDR3 is TGTGCCAGCAGCTTGGGAGGGACAGGGCAAGAGACCCAGTACTTC. It translates to CASSLGGTGQETQYF. The V call is TRBV5-5, the J call TRBJ2-5; 9 positions match TRBD1. V was clipped by 0 bases and J by 2 bases; unmatched bases: 2. Germline CDR1 and CDR2: SGHKS and YYEKEE (reference sequence). This CDR3 region has 15 residues.

This clonotype showed up just a few times. The chain carries TRBV12-3 or TRBV12-4 and TRBJ2-1, with TRBD2 as a possible D gene (6 bases). V was cut by 6 bases and J by 4 bases, with 16 bases left in between. This CDR3 region has 15 residues. CDR3 in DNA: TGTGCCAGCAGCCCCCGGCGGGGCATTTACAATGAGCAGTTCTTC. Translating gives CASSPRRGIYNEQFF.

In this sample, this clonotype turned up many times. The V and J genes are TRBV6-2 or TRBV6-3 and TRBJ2-1, with D perhaps TRBD1 (5 bases). Trimming took off 5 bases at V and 14 bases at J, with 13 bases between the two ends. Germline V CDR1 and CDR2: MNHEY, SVGEGT. The CDR3 length is 11 residues. CDR3 residues: CASSQGGLEFF. In DNA, the CDR3 is TGTGCCAGCAGTCAGGGTGGGCTTGAGTTCTTC.

In its sample, this clonotype was seen a few times. The V and J genes are TRBV20-1 and TRBJ2-7, with 8 positions matching TRBD2. The germline V gene encodes CDR1 DFQATT and CDR2 SNEGSKA (reference sequence). J gave up 0 bases and V 5 bases, and 9 bases lay outside the gene matches. This CDR3 contains 15 residues. CDR3 protein: CSASPGGGSSYEQYF. In nucleotides, the CDR3 is TGCAGTGCTTCACCCGGCGGGGGGAGCTCCTACGAGCAGTACTTC.

This clonotype was observed at least ten times. This chain joins TRBV12-3 or TRBV12-4 and TRBJ1-1, with D maybe TRBD1 (5 bases). The CDR3 runs to 13 residues. Trimming pared 6 bases from V and 7 bases from J, leaving 15 bases between. The CDR3 DNA sequence: TGTGCCAGCAGCACCAGACAGTCGAGTGAAGCTTTCTTT. It encodes CASSTRQSSEAFF.

In this sample, this clonotype turned up many times. The V call is TRBV20-1, the J call TRBJ2-1, with D perhaps matching TRBD1 (6 bases). Germline CDR1 DFQATT, CDR2 SNEGSKA (reference sequence). This CDR3 spans 12 amino acids. The V gene lost 6 bases and the J gene lost 16 bases, with 22 bases spanning the gap. The CDR3 here is CSAPVGGQGQFF. CDR3 in DNA: TGCAGTGCCCCGGTAGGTGGGCAGGGGCAATTCTTC.

This clonotype has just a few counts. The chain joins TRBV13 to TRBJ2-1, with 13 bases lining up with TRBD2. The CDR3 extends over 16 amino acids. V lost 3 bases and J lost 9; bases outside the gene matches: 8. Germline CDR1 and CDR2: PRHDT and FYEKMQ (reference sequence). CDR3 amino acids: CASSLVGTSGAGEQFF. CDR3 nucleotides: TGTGCCAGCAGCTTGGTCGGGACTAGCGGGGCTGGTGAGCAGTTCTTC.